This passage covers 23 T cell receptor beta chains from one sample sequenced in a study of T cells in Graves' hyperthyroidism and ophthalmopathy. TCR beta CDR3 regions were amplified from RNA transcripts. Researchers ran a first-round RT-PCR on the TCR CDR3 using the HTBI primer set. Using its own MiXCR run on the multiplex PCR reads, TCRdb lists one record per CDR3 protein. Of fewer than 650,000 distinct CDR3 sequences listed, roughly 15% were seen once; the top ten hold roughly 13%. Material for sequencing was blood. The receptors originated from a middle-aged woman with Graves' hyperthyroidism.

This clonotype turned up a few times. The chain combines TRBV24-1 with TRBJ2-3, with D unresolved. CDR1 is KGHDR and CDR2 is SFDVKD in the germline V gene. Trimming took 4 bases from V and 7 from J, leaving 11 bases between them. The CDR3 length is 13 residues. In nucleotides, the CDR3 is TGTGCCACCAGTGAACCAATAACACATACGCAGTATTTT. Protein sequence: CATSEPITHTQYF.

This chain joins TRBV29-1 and TRBJ1-5; 7 bases align to TRBD1. Germline trimming cut 6 bases from V and 7 bases from J; bases unmatched to any gene: 9. This CDR3 is 13 amino acids long. Germline CDR1 and CDR2: SQVTM and ANQGSEA. The CDR3 coding sequence is TGCAGCGTGGGGGAAGACAGGGACCAGCCCCAGCATTTT. Amino acids: CSVGEDRDQPQHF.

V and J are TRBV4-1 and TRBJ1-2; maybe TRBD1 (6 bases). The germline CDR1 and CDR2 sequences are MGHRA and YSYEKL. The CDR3 totals 15 residues. Trimming took off 4 bases at V and 3 bases at J, with 15 bases between the two ends. The CDR3 DNA reads TGCGCCAGCAGCCGAGAACCAGGGGCACACTATGGCTACACCTTC. It translates to CASSREPGAHYGYTF.

Only one count was recorded for this clonotype. The rearrangement links TRBV2 to TRBJ2-1; either TRBD1 or TRBD2 may supply D (5 bases each). This CDR3 is 16 amino acids long. Between the trimmed V and J ends, which lost 3 bases and 5 bases, there was a span of 17 bases. Germline CDR1 is SNHLY and CDR2 is FYNNEI. CDR3 protein: CASSDGAGRRNNEQFF. The CDR3 coding sequence is TGTGCCAGCAGTGACGGGGCGGGCAGGAGAAACAATGAGCAGTTCTTC.

This clonotype came up a few times. The rearrangement uses TRBV9 and TRBJ2-5; D is unresolved. Looked up from germline, CDR1 is SGDLS and CDR2 is YYNGEE. The ends were cut back, 0 bases at V and 1 base at J, with 10 bases in the middle. This CDR3 has 15 residues. The CDR3 DNA reads as TGTGCCAGCAGCGTAGCCCCCGGGCTCCAAGAGACCCAGTACTTC. It yields the protein CASSVAPGLQETQYF.

This clonotype showed up many times. V is TRBV28 and J is TRBJ2-3; 9 nucleotides agree with TRBD1. Germline loops: CDR1 MDHEN, CDR2 SYDVKM. The CDR3 is 16 amino acids. With 6 bases clipped from V and 4 bases from J, the junction kept 11 bases outside the gene matches. Here the CDR3 reads CASRGTGTGTPDTQYF. The CDR3 DNA reads as TGTGCCAGCAGAGGCACCGGGACAGGGACCCCAGATACGCAGTATTTT.

V and J are TRBV7-9 and TRBJ2-3, with D possibly being TRBD1 or TRBD2 (5 bases each). The V end was cut by 4 bases, the J end by 2 bases, with 16 bases between. Germline lookup yields CDR1 SEHNR and CDR2 FQNEAQ (reference sequence). CDR3 length: 16 amino acids. The CDR3 bases are TGTGCCAGCAGCTCCTCCGGGACGAGATCCACAGATACGCAGTATTTT. Residues: CASSSSGTRSTDTQYF.

This clonotype was counted ten times or more. The gene calls are TRBV5-1 and TRBJ2-2; D possibly matches TRBD1 or TRBD2 (5 bases each). This CDR3 has 16 amino acids. Per the germline V gene, CDR1 is SGHRS and CDR2 is YFSETQ. V lost 1 base and J 4 bases, leaving 14 bases between the germline ends. The CDR3 spells CASSLPGRQGTGELFF. Here the CDR3 DNA reads TGCGCCAGCAGCTTGCCGGGACGCCAGGGCACCGGGGAGCTGTTTTTT.

The rearrangement joins TRBV10-1 to TRBJ2-3; the match to TRBD2 covers 12 bases. V trimming: 3 bases; J trimming: 3 bases; junction bases outside the gene matches: 4. CDR3 length: 16 amino acids. Germline V lookup: CDR1 WNHNN, CDR2 SYGVQD (reference sequence). CDR3 region: CASSDGLAGWTDTQYF. The CDR3 bases are TGCGCCAGCAGTGACGGACTAGCGGGATGGACAGATACGCAGTATTTT.

This chain uses TRBV2 with TRBJ1-5, with D hard to call. The V gene's germline CDR1 is SNHLY and CDR2 FYNNEI. The CDR3 contains 14 residues. The ends were cut back, 1 base at V and 7 bases at J, with 11 bases in the middle. The CDR3 region is CASSEGVSAQPQHF. DNA of the CDR3: TGTGCCAGCAGTGAAGGGGTTTCAGCCCAGCCCCAGCATTTT.

This clonotype was seen ten or more times. The chain couples TRBV6-2 or TRBV6-3 to TRBJ1-2; D remains unclear. Germline V CDR1 and CDR2: MNHEY, SVGEGT. This CDR3 contains 11 residues. V was trimmed by 8 bases and J by 2 bases, leaving 6 bases between them. The CDR3 bases are TGTGCCAGCGCCGGAAACTATGGCTACACCTTC. Its translation is CASAGNYGYTF.

In its sample, this clonotype was seen many times. The genes are TRBV27 and TRBJ2-7, with a weak D call TRBD2 (5 bases). V gave up 7 bases and J gave up 0 bases, with 16 bases separating them. Germline V CDR1 and CDR2: MNHEY, SMNVEV (reference sequence). The length of the CDR3 is 15 residues. In DNA form, the CDR3 reads TGTGCCAGCACAGAAAATAGCGCGAGCTCCTACGAGCAGTACTTC. Translated: CASTENSASSYEQYF.

This clonotype was detected ten times or more. V and J are TRBV3-1 and TRBJ1-1; D remains ambiguous. Trimming removed 1 base at V and 6 bases at J, with 9 bases between. Germline CDR1 reads LGHDT; CDR2 reads YNNKEL (reference sequence). The CDR3 is 13 residues long. CDR3 in DNA: TGTGCCAGCAGCCAAGCTCACACTGCTGAAGCTTTCTTT. It specifies CASSQAHTAEAFF.

This chain joins TRBV11-2 and TRBJ1-6; no clear D gene. This CDR3 is 14 amino acids long. Trimming left V 5 bases short and J 9 bases short, with 14 bases between. The germline gives CDR1 SGHAT, CDR2 FQNNGV. Here the CDR3 DNA reads TGTGCCAGCAGCCCACAGAGTGGATTTTCACCCCTCCACTTT. Residues: CASSPQSGFSPLHF.

This clonotype was counted at least ten times. The junction does not match germline at one end; this may be a read error. The chain couples TRBV28 to TRBJ2-2, with unresolved D. The germline V gene encodes CDR1 MDHEN and CDR2 SYDVKM. CDR3 size: 13 residues. The CDR3 DNA is TGCGCCAGCAGCTTGGGGAACACCGGGGAGCTGTTTTTT. Translation gives CASSLGNTGELFF.

This clonotype has just a few counts. CDR3 loop: CASIDGQGRYGYTF. The CDR3 DNA follows: TGTGCCAGCATTGACGGACAGGGGCGCTATGGCTACACCTTC. The chain recombines TRBV25-1 with TRBJ1-2; 9 nucleotides line up with TRBD1. Germline CDR1 is MGHDK and CDR2 is SYGVNS. Germline trimming cut 7 bases from V and 4 bases from J; bases unmatched to any gene: 7. The CDR3 runs 14 residues.

The chain couples TRBV19 to TRBJ2-7; D unresolved. V lost 5 bases and J 3 bases, leaving 14 bases between the germline ends. Per germline, CDR1 LNHDA and CDR2 SQIVND (reference sequence). This CDR3 is built from 14 residues. CDR3 region: CASSSDPAGYEQYF. The CDR3 DNA sequence: TGTGCCAGTAGTTCGGACCCTGCCGGCTACGAGCAGTACTTC.

A few counts support this clonotype. This chain connects TRBV20-1 to TRBJ2-6; possibly TRBD2 for D (7 bases). Germline CDR1 reads DFQATT; CDR2 reads SNEGSKA (reference sequence). The CDR3 spans 16 residues. Trimming removed 0 bases at V and 3 bases at J, with 12 bases between. The CDR3 DNA reads TGCAGTGCTAGAGATCTCGGGGGGCGTGGGGCCAACGTCCTGACTTTC. It is translated as CSARDLGGRGANVLTF.

This clonotype occurred a few times. This rearrangement joins TRBV28 to TRBJ1-5; 10 nucleotides agree with TRBD1. J was trimmed by 7 bases and V by 2 bases; bases with no gene match: 2. The germline V gene encodes CDR1 MDHEN and CDR2 SYDVKM. This CDR3 comprises 14 residues. Here the CDR3 DNA reads TGTGCCAGCAGTTTACAGACAGGGGGCCAGCCCCAGCATTTT. This sequence encodes CASSLQTGGQPQHF.

V is TRBV7-3 and J is TRBJ2-5, with unresolved D. Germline V gene lookup returns CDR1 SGHTA and CDR2 FQGTGA. Trimming removed 1 base from V and 2 bases from J, with 8 bases in between. CDR3 length equals 14 residues. The CDR3 coding sequence is TGTGCCAGCAGCTTAAATGGCTTGCAAGAGACCCAGTACTTC. The encoded protein is CASSLNGLQETQYF.

This clonotype was picked up many times. V is TRBV2 and J is TRBJ2-2; D possibly corresponds to TRBD2 (6 bases). Trimming stripped 9 bases from V and 2 bases from J, with 13 bases between. The CDR3 extends over 14 amino acids. Germline V gives CDR1 SNHLY, CDR2 FYNNEI. The CDR3 DNA reads TGTGCCAGTTGGAGGGGCCTTAACACCGGGGAGCTGTTTTTT. Protein: CASWRGLNTGELFF.

Many counts were recorded for this clonotype. The V and J genes are TRBV3-1 and TRBJ2-1; 8 nucleotides agree with TRBD2. This CDR3 is 14 amino acids long. V lost 5 bases to trimming and J lost 10 bases; unmatched junction nucleotides: 10. Germline lookup yields CDR1 LGHDT and CDR2 YNNKEL (reference sequence). DNA of the CDR3: TGTGCCAGCAGCTACCTACGGACTAGCAAGGAGCAGTTCTTC. Translating it yields CASSYLRTSKEQFF.

This clonotype was counted between two and nine times. As DNA, the CDR3 is TGTGCCAGCAGCTTAGTGGAAAGCGGCTACGAGCAGTACTTC. Its translation is CASSLVESGYEQYF. V gene TRBV7-2 combines with J gene TRBJ2-7, with a weak D call TRBD2 (5 bases). V was pared by 1 base and J by 3 bases, with 10 bases between. This CDR3 region has 14 residues. Germline V gene data show CDR1 as SGHTA and CDR2 as FQGNSA.